Included here is one T cell receptor beta chain sequence, with context. Assay: immunoSEQ multiplex PCR; the TCRdb copy retains only in-frame clones and omits some. In the table there are about half a million clones, roughly 87% of which are singletons. The germline gives CDR1 GTSNPN, CDR2 SVGIG (reference sequence). The V end lost 0 bases, the J end lost 6 bases, and 11 bases lay between the germline ends. The length of the CDR3 is 13 residues. The source of the sample is a study of blood T cell repertoires in COVID-19. The specimen sequenced was peripheral blood. This chain uses TRBV30 with TRBJ1-1, with D tentatively TRBD1 (6 bases). The receptor was isolated from a man between 18 and 29 years old with COVID-19, enrolled during active disease. CDR3 region: CAWSVQGAPEAFF. CDR3 bases: TGTGCCTGGAGTGTACAGGGAGCCCCTGAAGCTTTCTTT.